This is a list of T cell receptor beta chains from one sample in a study of HIV-infected patients and healthy controls. TCRdb passed the 5' RACE reads through MiXCR, listing each CDR3 protein once. This sample carries 15,000 to 20,000 distinct CDR3 sequences, around 10% of them seen once, and the ten largest clones take roughly 2.7%. The sample consisted of blood. The receptors derive from an adult in good health. CDR3s include the opening cysteine and the closing phenylalanine or tryptophan. The D gene is left open where the match is weak. Not all rows give a size; the values are once, few, many and, for expanded clones, a class.

cdr3_aa cdr3_nt v_call d_call j_call clone_size
CASSQDLGQGPYEQYF TGCGCCAGCAGCCAAGATCTGGGACAGGGACCCTACGAGCAGTACTTC TRBV4-3 TRBD1 TRBJ2-7 many
CATSDLPSRGLAGGTYNEQFF TGTGCCACCAGTGATTTGCCTTCCCGTGGACTAGCGGGAGGAACCTACAATGAGCAGTTCTTC TRBV24-1 TRBD2 TRBJ2-1 .
CASSSTRTGGYEQYF TGTGCCAGCAGCTCGACTAGGACAGGGGGCTACGAGCAGTACTTC TRBV7-2 TRBD1 TRBJ2-7 many
CASSAQGYEQYF TGTGCCAGCAGCGCCCAGGGTTACGAGCAGTACTTC TRBV5-5 . TRBJ2-7 many
CASSPRGGGQPQHF TGTGCCAGCAGCCCCCGGGGGGGGGGCCAGCCCCAGCATTTT TRBV25-1 . TRBJ1-5 many
CASSTTVSNTEAFF TGTGCCAGTAGTACCACAGTTTCGAACACTGAAGCTTTCTTT TRBV19 . TRBJ1-1 .
CATMRTGGRNYGYTF TGTGCCACCATGCGGACAGGGGGCCGTAACTATGGCTACACCTTC TRBV10-3 TRBD1 TRBJ1-2 many
CASNYNRPGGTEAFF TGTGCCAGCAACTACAATAGGCCTGGAGGCACTGAAGCTTTCTTT TRBV6-4 . TRBJ1-1 many
CASSLYPTAAQPQHF TGTGCCAGCAGTTTATACCCCACTGCCGCCCAGCCCCAGCATTTT TRBV28 . TRBJ1-5 many
CATLEGGTEAFF TGTGCCACCCTGGAGGGCGGCACTGAAGCTTTCTTT TRBV19 . TRBJ1-1 many
CASSLAGGRPPPYEQYF TGTGCCAGCAGCTTAGCGGGAGGGCGTCCCCCGCCCTACGAGCAGTACTTC TRBV7-9 TRBD2 TRBJ2-7 many
CASTDAARDRGIQPQHF TGTGCCAGCACCGACGCGGCCCGGGACAGGGGGATTCAGCCCCAGCATTTT TRBV28 TRBD1 TRBJ1-5 many
CASSLRTGGVPQHF TGTGCCAGCAGCTTAAGGACAGGAGGGGTGCCCCAGCATTTT TRBV7-8 TRBD1 TRBJ1-5 medium-sized
CASSYTFSSYNEQFF TGTGCCAGCAGTTACACTTTCAGCTCCTACAATGAGCAGTTCTTC TRBV6-5 . TRBJ2-1 many
CSARTGGAGNQPQHF TGCAGTGCAAGGACAGGGGGCGCGGGCAATCAGCCCCAGCATTTT TRBV20-1 TRBD1 TRBJ1-5 few
CAIGGGQGPYQETQYF TGTGCCATCGGTGGAGGGCAGGGACCTTACCAAGAGACCCAGTACTTC TRBV10-3 . TRBJ2-5 many
CSVGALAGTTDTQYF TGCAGCGTTGGGGCGCTAGCGGGAACCACAGATACGCAGTATTTT TRBV29-1 TRBD2 TRBJ2-3 many
CASSGGQSGSPLHF TGTGCCAGCAGTGGGGGACAGTCGGGATCACCCCTCCACTTT TRBV12-3/TRBV12-4 TRBD1 TRBJ1-6 many
CASSEQVGSEGEQYF TGTGCCAGCAGCGAACAAGTAGGCTCGGAGGGCGAGCAGTACTTC TRBV7-3 . TRBJ2-7 many
CASSTRPAGMSSYNEQFF TGCGCCAGCAGCACCCGCCCCGCGGGGATGAGCTCCTACAATGAGCAGTTCTTC TRBV4-1 . TRBJ2-1 many
CASSLGVFSGANVLTF TGTGCCAGCAGCTTAGGGGTTTTCTCTGGGGCCAACGTCCTGACTTTC TRBV5-6 . TRBJ2-6 many
CAWNRDSTTYEQYF TGTGCCTGGAACCGGGACAGTACCACCTACGAGCAGTACTTC TRBV30 TRBD1 TRBJ2-7 many